The 14 T cell receptor beta chains in this list originate from one sample, sequenced in a study of CD4 T cells in relation to SARS-CoV-2 and coronaviruses. CD4+ T cells from unexposed donors were obtained before the COVID-19 pandemic (2011-2018). Clones were sequenced by immunoSEQ multiplex PCR, and TCRdb holds only the in-frame ones, with some missing. The sample has 50,000 to 70,000 clones, around 87% seen once. Material: memory CD4+ T cells from PBMCs. The receptors were gathered from a human donor in good health.

The chain combines TRBV30 with TRBJ2-5; TRBD2 matches 9 bases. Per germline, CDR1 GTSNPN and CDR2 SVGIG (reference sequence). This CDR3 has 13 amino acids. V was clipped by 8 bases and J by 4 bases; unmatched bases: 8. The CDR3 DNA follows: TGTGCCCGAAAAGCGGGAGGATCAGAGACCCAGTACTTC. Translated: CARKAGGSETQYF.

V is TRBV6-1 and J is TRBJ2-3; TRBD2 is a possible D gene (6 bases). The V end was cut by 3 bases, the J end by 11 bases, with 21 bases between. The germline V gene encodes CDR1 MNHNS and CDR2 SASEGT. The CDR3 is made up of 15 amino acids. CDR3 amino acids: CASSDRAGTGDKQYF. The CDR3 nucleotides read TGTGCCAGCAGTGATAGAGCCGGGACTGGCGACAAGCAGTATTTT.

The CDR3 reads CASGGVQGDTQYF. Written as DNA, the CDR3 is TGTGCCAGCGGGGGGGTCCAGGGCGATACGCAGTATTTT. The chain carries TRBV6-6 and TRBJ2-3; 7 positions match TRBD2. Unmatched junction bases numbered 8, after V lost 8 bases and J lost 6 bases. Germline V gene sequence: CDR1 MNHNY, CDR2 SVGAGI (reference sequence). CDR3 length equals 13 residues.

This sequence joins TRBV5-1 and TRBJ1-3; D is unresolved. The germline CDR1 and CDR2 sequences are SGHRS and YFSETQ. V was trimmed by 0 bases and J by 0 bases, leaving 7 bases between them. The CDR3 length is 15 residues. This CDR3 is CASSLAASSGNTIYF. In DNA, the CDR3 is TGCGCCAGCAGCTTGGCGGCTAGCTCTGGAAACACCATATATTTT.

This clone is medium-sized (0.01 to 0.1%). The CDR3 region has the DNA TGTGCCAGTAGCGGTTTCGGCGGGTCCAAACTGTTTTTT. It specifies CASSGFGGSKLFF. The chain has TRBV19 and TRBJ1-4; unclear D gene. This CDR3 contains 13 residues. Per germline, CDR1 LNHDA and CDR2 SQIVND (reference sequence). Trimming took off 6 bases at V and 11 bases at J, with 16 bases between the two ends. The full variable domain, completed using reference TRBV19 and TRBJ1-4, is DGGITQSPKYLFRKEGQNVTLSCEQNLNHDAMYWYRQDPGQGLRLIYYSQIVNDFQKGDIAEGYSVSREKKESFPLTVTSAQKNPTAFYLCASSGFGGSKLFFGSGTQLSVL.

This chain links TRBV19 with TRBJ1-5; D is ambiguous. The CDR3 length is 13 residues. CDR1 LNHDA and CDR2 SQIVND come from the germline V gene (reference sequence). V was cut by 5 bases and J by 1 base, with 6 bases left in between. The CDR3 sequence: CASSHGSNQPQHF. The CDR3 DNA reads TGTGCCAGTAGTCATGGCAGCAATCAGCCCCAGCATTTT.

This chain uses TRBV7-2 with TRBJ1-3, with no clear D. V was trimmed by 4 bases and J by 0 bases, leaving 4 bases between them. The germline V gene encodes CDR1 SGHTA and CDR2 FQGNSA. The CDR3 length is 13 residues. CDR3 sequence (DNA): TGTGCCAGCAGCTCGGACTCTGGAAACACCATATATTTT. This translates into CASSSDSGNTIYF.

The rearrangement joins TRBV5-1 to TRBJ2-7; 8 bases agree with TRBD2. The CDR3 consists of 16 residues. Germline assignment: CDR1 SGHRS and CDR2 YFSETQ. V was clipped by 1 base and J by 3 bases; unmatched bases: 9. In DNA form, the CDR3 reads TGCGCCAGCAGCTTGTCTTCGGCGGGAGGCAACTACGAGCAGTACTTC. This gives the protein CASSLSSAGGNYEQYF.

The rearrangement joins TRBV2 to TRBJ1-2; 9 bases are shared with TRBD1. Germline assignment: CDR1 SNHLY and CDR2 FYNNEI. This CDR3 spans 15 amino acids. With V trimmed by 6 bases and J by 0 bases, 5 bases remained unmatched. The CDR3 nucleotides read TGTGCCAGCAGGGCGGGACAGGGATCTAACTATGGCTACACCTTC. Protein product: CASRAGQGSNYGYTF.

The genes are TRBV18 and TRBJ2-7; TRBD1 aligns across 8 bases. The trim removed 0 bases at V and 7 bases at J, leaving 11 bases unmatched. From germline, CDR1 is KGHSH and CDR2 LQKENI. The CDR3 runs 16 residues. The chain's CDR3 is CASSPPSRGPFREQYF. The DNA of the CDR3 is TGTGCCAGCTCACCACCGAGCAGGGGGCCTTTCAGGGAGCAGTACTTC. The full variable domain, rest sourced from reference TRBV18 and TRBJ2-7, is NAGVMQNPRHLVRRRGQEARLRCSPMKGHSHVYWYRQLPEEGLKFMVYLQKENIIDESGMPKERFSAEFPKEGPSILRIQQVVRGDSAAYFCASSPPSRGPFREQYFGPGTRLTVT.

The CDR3 here is CASSGILLGGDTDTQYF. In nucleotides, the CDR3 is TGTGCCAGCAGTGGGATCCTTCTGGGGGGGGACACAGATACGCAGTATTTT. The rearrangement joins TRBV28 to TRBJ2-3; TRBD2 matches at 7 bases. The trim removed 5 bases at V and 2 bases at J, leaving 13 bases unmatched. Per the germline V gene, CDR1 is MDHEN and CDR2 is SYDVKM. The CDR3 is made up of 17 amino acids.

V gene TRBV7-7 combines with J gene TRBJ2-5, with D perhaps TRBD2 (6 bases). The CDR3 is 15 residues long. CDR1 SSHAT and CDR2 FNYEAQ come from the germline V gene (reference sequence). The germline V and J ends were trimmed by 8 bases and 2 bases, with 18 bases remaining between them. The CDR3 DNA reads TGTGCCAGCGTCCCTATTGTTGGGGGGCAAGAGACCCAGTACTTC. This gives the protein CASVPIVGGQETQYF. The full variable domain, rest sourced from reference TRBV7-7 and TRBJ2-5, is GAGVSQSPRYKVTKRGQDVTLRCDPISSHATLYWYQQALGQGPEFLTYFNYEAQPDKSGLPSDRFSAERPEGSISTLTIQRTEQRDSAMYRCASVPIVGGQETQYFGPGTRLLVL.

Worth noting for this clone: One junction end disagrees with the germline gene, perhaps due to a read error. V usage is TRBV7-2 and J usage is TRBJ1-2, with D perhaps matching TRBD1 (6 bases). Per the germline V gene, CDR1 is SGHTA and CDR2 is FQGNSA. CDR3 length: 13 residues. The CDR3 spells CASSSAKHLLGHF. CDR3 DNA: TGTGCCAGCAGCTCGGCCAAACACCTACTGGGACACTTC.

V and J are TRBV5-1 and TRBJ1-1; D may be TRBD1 (6 bases). This CDR3 is built from 15 residues. Trimming left V 4 bases short and J 3 bases short, with 16 bases between. Germline-derived CDR1 and CDR2 are SGHRS and YFSETQ. CDR3 loop: CASSPGGGLDTEAFF. The CDR3 DNA reads TGCGCCAGCAGCCCTGGTGGGGGGCTGGACACTGAAGCTTTCTTT.